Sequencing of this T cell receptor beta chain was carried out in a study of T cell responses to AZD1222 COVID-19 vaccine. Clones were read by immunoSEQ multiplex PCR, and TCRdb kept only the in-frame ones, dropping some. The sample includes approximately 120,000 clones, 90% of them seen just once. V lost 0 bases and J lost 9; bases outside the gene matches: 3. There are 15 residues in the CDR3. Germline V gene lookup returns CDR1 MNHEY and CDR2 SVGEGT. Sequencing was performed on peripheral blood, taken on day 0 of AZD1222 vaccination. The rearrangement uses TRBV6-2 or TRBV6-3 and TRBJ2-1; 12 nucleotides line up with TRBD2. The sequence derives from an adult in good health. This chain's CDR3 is CASSYSRLAGVEQFF. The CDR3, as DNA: TGTGCCAGCAGTTACTCTCGACTAGCGGGGGTTGAGCAGTTCTTC.